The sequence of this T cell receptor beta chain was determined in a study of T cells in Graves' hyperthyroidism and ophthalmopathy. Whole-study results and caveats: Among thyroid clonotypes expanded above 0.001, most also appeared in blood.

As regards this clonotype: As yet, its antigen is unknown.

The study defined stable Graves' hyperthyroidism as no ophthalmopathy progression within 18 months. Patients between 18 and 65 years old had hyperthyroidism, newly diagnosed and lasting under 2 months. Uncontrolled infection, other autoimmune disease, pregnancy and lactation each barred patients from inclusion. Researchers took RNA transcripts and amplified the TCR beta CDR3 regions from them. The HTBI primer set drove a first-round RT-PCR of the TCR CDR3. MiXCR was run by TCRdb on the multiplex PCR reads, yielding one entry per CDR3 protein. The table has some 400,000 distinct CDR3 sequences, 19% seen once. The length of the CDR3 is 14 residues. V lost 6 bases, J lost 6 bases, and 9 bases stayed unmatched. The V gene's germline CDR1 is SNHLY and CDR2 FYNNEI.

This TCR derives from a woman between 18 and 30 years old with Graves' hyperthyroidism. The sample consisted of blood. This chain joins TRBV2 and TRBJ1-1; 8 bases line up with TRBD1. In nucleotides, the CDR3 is TGTGCCAGCAGGGCAGGGGGCGAGGGGTCTGAAGCTTTCTTT. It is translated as CASRAGGEGSEAFF.